These 19 T cell receptor beta chains share one sample of origin, sequenced in a study of beta chain features in type 1 diabetes. TCRB transcripts that were expressed got sequenced, as all of the isolated RNA had been reverse transcribed. TCRdb's copy holds only in-frame clones and misses some; the assay was immunoSEQ multiplex PCR. The sample lists about 150,000 clones, approximately 8% seen once, with 0.94% in the top ten. Their specific antigens are unknown. Study findings and constraints: Within each of all four CD4+ subsets, Type 1 diabetes patients had TCRB CDR3s that were moderately but significantly shorter.

Sample: central memory CD4+ T cells from blood. These receptors were taken from a woman aged 40 to 50 with type 1 diabetes.

The table lists this clone with a few counts. V gene TRBV15 combines with J gene TRBJ2-2, with a tentative D call TRBD1 (6 bases). V was clipped by 2 bases and J by 5 bases, with 12 bases between them. The CDR3 covers 15 residues. The germline V gene has CDR1 LNHNV and CDR2 YYDKDF (reference sequence). In DNA, the CDR3 is TGTGCCACCAGCAGAAAACAGGGAAAAACCGGGGAGCTGTTTTTT. Translation: CATSRKQGKTGELFF.

This rearrangement joins TRBV19 to TRBJ2-2; no definite D call. The CDR3 spans 10 residues. Germline CDR1 and CDR2: LNHDA and SQIVND (reference sequence). Trimming removed 8 bases at V and 8 bases at J, with 6 bases between. CDR3 loop: CASGEGELFF. CDR3 DNA sequence: TGTGCCAGTGGAGAAGGGGAGCTGTTTTTT.

The chain uses TRBV18 and TRBJ1-2; TRBD1 agrees at 10 bases. CDR3 length: 14 amino acids. Trimming removed 3 bases from V and 3 bases from J; junction bases left unmatched: 1. CDR1 is KGHSH, CDR2 LQKENI, per germline. The CDR3 region is CASSPGTGDYGYTF. The DNA for the CDR3 is TGTGCCAGCTCACCGGGGACAGGGGACTATGGCTACACCTTC.

This clone was picked up a small number of times. V gene TRBV4-2 combines with J gene TRBJ2-3; 9 bases line up with TRBD1. Trimming at V came to 3 bases and at J to 4 bases, leaving 11 bases not matched to a gene. The CDR3 extends over 17 amino acids. Looked up from germline, CDR1 is LGHNA and CDR2 is YNFKEQ. In nucleotides, the CDR3 is TGTGCCAGCAGCCACCAAGGCCGGGACAGGGTCGCAGATACGCAGTATTTT. Protein: CASSHQGRDRVADTQYF.

Worth noting for this clone: The junction departs from germline at one end; a sequencing error may be responsible. The chain recombines TRBV7-9 with TRBJ1-1; maybe TRBD1 (5 bases). In germline, CDR1 is SEHNR, CDR2 FQNEAQ (reference sequence). The CDR3 extends over 12 amino acids. CDR3 sequence reads: CASSPPDTKAFF. In nucleotides, the CDR3 is TGTGCCAGCAGCCCACCGGACACTAAAGCTTTCTTT. Supplemented by reference TRBV7-9 and TRBJ1-1, the full variable domain reads DTGVSQNPRHKITKRGQNVTFRCDPISEHNRLYWYRQTLGQGPEFLTYFQNEAQLEKSRLLSDRFSAERPKGSFSTLEIQRTEQGDSAMYLCASSPPDTKAFFGQGTRLTVV.

J is TRBJ2-5 and V is TRBV5-4; TRBD1 agrees at 9 bases. This CDR3 contains 14 residues. J lost 4 bases, V lost 4 bases, and 5 bases had no gene match. Germline CDR1 is SGHNT and CDR2 is YYREEE (reference sequence). CDR3 sequence: CASSPRQGGETQYF. In DNA, the CDR3 is TGTGCCAGCAGCCCGCGACAGGGGGGAGAGACCCAGTACTTC.

The chain recombines TRBV7-9 with TRBJ1-1; perhaps TRBD1 as D (5 bases). Trimming left V 5 bases short and J 8 bases short, with 12 bases between. The CDR3 spans 12 residues. CDR1 is SEHNR and CDR2 is FQNEAQ in the germline V gene (reference sequence). CDR3 region: CASSRREPEAFF. The CDR3 DNA reads as TGTGCCAGCAGCCGCAGGGAACCCGAAGCTTTCTTT.

A few counts support this clone. This rearrangement joins TRBV11-2 to TRBJ2-3, with 7 bases lining up with TRBD2. Losses at the gene ends were 1 base for V and 4 bases for J; bases not matched to a gene: 11. Per germline, CDR1 SGHAT and CDR2 FQNNGV. The length of the CDR3 is 17 residues. The chain's CDR3 is CASSLGSGGGRADTQYF. DNA for the CDR3: TGTGCCAGCAGCTTAGGCTCGGGCGGGGGAAGGGCAGATACGCAGTATTTT. The full variable domain, its missing parts supplied by reference TRBV11-2 and TRBJ2-3, is EAGVAQSPRYKIIEKRQSVAFWCNPISGHATLYWYQQILGQGPKLLIQFQNNGVVDDSQLPKDRFSAERLKGVDSTLKIQPAKLEDSAVYLCASSLGSGGGRADTQYFGPGTRLTVL.

The sample holds a few counts of this clone. The chain links TRBV7-8 to TRBJ2-1, with D maybe TRBD2 (5 bases). This CDR3 is 14 amino acids long. The germline CDR1 and CDR2 sequences are SGHVS and FQNEAQ. V lost 6 bases, J lost 0 bases, and 9 bases lay in between. For the CDR3, the DNA is TGTGCCAGCAGTTCGAGGGACTCCTACAATGAGCAGTTCTTC. This sequence encodes CASSSRDSYNEQFF.

The chain recombines TRBV7-3 with TRBJ2-2, with 14 nucleotides matching TRBD2. The germline V gene has CDR1 SGHTA and CDR2 FQGTGA. This CDR3 is built from 16 residues. The V gene end was trimmed by 5 bases and the J gene end by 5 bases; junction bases not matched to a gene: 4. CDR3 amino acids: CASSEGLAGATGELFF. The CDR3 DNA is TGTGCCAGCAGCGAGGGACTAGCGGGGGCTACCGGGGAGCTGTTTTTT.

The gene calls are TRBV5-4 and TRBJ2-3; TRBD2 might be the D (6 bases). CDR1 SGHNT and CDR2 YYREEE come from the germline V gene (reference sequence). The CDR3 loop spans 16 amino acids. Deletions cut 0 bases from V and 4 bases from J, with 15 bases between. For the CDR3, the DNA is TGTGCCAGCAGCTTGGGCGGGGCCAGGAGAGCAGATACGCAGTATTTT. This sequence encodes CASSLGGARRADTQYF.

The chain combines TRBV7-9 with TRBJ2-1; D not certain. Trimming pared 0 bases from V and 4 bases from J, leaving 7 bases between. The CDR3 is 14 amino acids. Germline loops: CDR1 SEHNR, CDR2 FQNEAQ (reference sequence). The CDR3 spells CASSLARMYNEQFF. The CDR3 nucleotides read TGTGCCAGCAGCTTAGCGAGGATGTACAATGAGCAGTTCTTC. Full variable domain (missing parts from reference TRBV7-9 and TRBJ2-1): DTGVSQNPRHKITKRGQNVTFRCDPISEHNRLYWYRQTLGQGPEFLTYFQNEAQLEKSRLLSDRFSAERPKGSFSTLEIQRTEQGDSAMYLCASSLARMYNEQFFGPGTRLTVL.

This rearrangement joins TRBV7-8 to TRBJ2-7, with a tentative D call TRBD2 (5 bases). Germline CDR1 and CDR2: SGHVS and FQNEAQ. This CDR3 region has 13 residues. Trimming removed 5 bases from V and 5 bases from J, with 13 bases in between. This chain's CDR3 is CASSPLPGDEQYF. The CDR3 DNA follows: TGTGCCAGCAGCCCCCTACCCGGGGACGAGCAGTACTTC.

CDR3 in amino acids: CASSRGQGDEQYF. CDR3 sequence (DNA): TGTGCCAGCAGCCGGGGACAGGGAGACGAGCAGTACTTC. The rearrangement joins TRBV5-6 to TRBJ2-7, with 9 bases that match TRBD1. The CDR3 is 13 residues long. V gave up 4 bases and J gave up 5 bases; unmatched junction bases: 4. The germline V gene has CDR1 SGHDT and CDR2 YYEEEE.

The chain uses TRBV5-1 and TRBJ2-1, with 8 bases matching TRBD2. J was trimmed by 5 bases and V by 2 bases; bases with no gene match: 6. Germline-derived CDR1 and CDR2 are SGHRS and YFSETQ. The CDR3 spans 15 residues. The CDR3, as DNA: TGCGCCAGCAGCTTTGCAGCGGGAGATAACAATGAGCAGTTCTTC. This gives the protein CASSFAAGDNNEQFF.

This clone was observed a handful of times. V and J are TRBV29-1 and TRBJ1-2; 7 nucleotides match TRBD1. CDR1 is SQVTM, CDR2 ANQGSEA, per germline. The V segment lost 4 bases and the J segment 4 bases; nucleotides outside the gene matches: 3. The CDR3 is 12 residues long. The CDR3 loop reads CSVGQGGYGYTF. The DNA for the CDR3 is TGCAGCGTTGGACAGGGAGGCTATGGCTACACCTTC.

Comments on this clone: Other DNA sequences in this specimen translate into the identical CDR3. The chain recombines TRBV27 with TRBJ1-5, with a weak D call TRBD1 (6 bases). Germline CDR1 is MNHEY and CDR2 is SMNVEV (reference sequence). The CDR3 is 12 residues long. With 9 bases removed from V and 2 bases from J, the gap between germline ends came to 8 bases. For the CDR3, the DNA is TGTGCCAGTTCAGGGGGCAATCAGCCCCAGCATTTT. Its translation is CASSGGNQPQHF.

This chain connects TRBV7-9 to TRBJ2-1, with TRBD2 matching 9 bases. CDR3 length: 16 amino acids. CDR1 is SEHNR and CDR2 is FQNEAQ in the germline V gene (reference sequence). The trim removed 5 bases at V and 3 bases at J, leaving 8 bases unmatched. The CDR3 loop is CASSMYSGRLYNEQFF. CDR3 nucleotide sequence: TGTGCCAGCAGCATGTATAGCGGGAGACTCTACAATGAGCAGTTCTTC.

The table lists this clone with many counts. J is TRBJ1-1 and V is TRBV14; no clear D. The CDR3 has 14 residues. Deletions cut 1 base from V and 7 bases from J, with 13 bases between. CDR1 SGHDN and CDR2 FVKESK come from the germline V gene. CDR3 amino acids: CASSQAGPSNEAFF. In DNA, the CDR3 is TGTGCCAGCAGCCAAGCGGGTCCGTCAAATGAAGCTTTCTTT.